Sequencing of this TCR beta chain was carried out in a study of T cells in Graves' hyperthyroidism and ophthalmopathy. Authors of the study amplified TCR beta CDR3 regions from RNA transcripts. HTBI primers drove first-round RT-PCR of the TCR CDR3. TCRdb called the multiplex PCR reads again in MiXCR, with one record for every CDR3 protein. Among approximately 590,000 distinct CDR3 sequences listed, around 16% were seen once. This CDR3 contains 16 residues. Per germline, CDR1 SGHVS and CDR2 FNYEAQ. Unmatched junction bases numbered 3, after V lost 3 bases and J lost 2 bases. This clonotype showed up many times.

The TCR originated in a woman aged 25-40 years with Graves' hyperthyroidism. This sequence joins TRBV7-6 and TRBJ2-7; 14 bases are shared with TRBD2. Material: blood. The CDR3 sequence: CASSFGLAGGTYEQYF. CDR3 coding DNA: TGTGCCAGCAGCTTTGGACTAGCGGGAGGTACCTACGAGCAGTACTTC.